This TCR beta chain was obtained from a study of beta chain features in type 1 diabetes. Study background: Patients were similar to healthy donors in age and gender (as well as in cell yields). Points from the study as a whole: Insertions at VDJ junctions were less frequent in type 1 diabetes patients. These patients also deleted more nucleotides at the same junctions. The study found moderately but significantly shorter TCRB CDR3s in all four CD4+ subsets of Type 1 diabetes patients.

Expressed TCRB transcripts were sequenced, since all the RNA that had been isolated was reverse transcribed. Clones were sequenced by immunoSEQ multiplex PCR, and TCRdb holds only the in-frame ones, with some missing. The sample consists of about 650,000 clones, around 12% of them appearing once. In this sample, this clone turned up a few times. The antigen is not known. V lost 2 bases, J lost 12 bases, and 14 bases lay in between. From germline, CDR1 is SGHDT and CDR2 YYEEEE. The CDR3 spans 12 residues. Blood was collected once per donor into heparin, averaging about 110 mL. Purity above 95% was achieved in all sorted populations.

The chain is built from TRBV5-6 and TRBJ1-2; tentatively, D is TRBD1 (5 bases). This sequence was found in a man younger than 40 with type 1 diabetes. The specimen sequenced was naive CD4+ T cells from blood. The CDR3 sequence: CASSLYGTADTF. CDR3 DNA sequence: TGTGCCAGCAGCTTATATGGGACCGCCGACACCTTC.